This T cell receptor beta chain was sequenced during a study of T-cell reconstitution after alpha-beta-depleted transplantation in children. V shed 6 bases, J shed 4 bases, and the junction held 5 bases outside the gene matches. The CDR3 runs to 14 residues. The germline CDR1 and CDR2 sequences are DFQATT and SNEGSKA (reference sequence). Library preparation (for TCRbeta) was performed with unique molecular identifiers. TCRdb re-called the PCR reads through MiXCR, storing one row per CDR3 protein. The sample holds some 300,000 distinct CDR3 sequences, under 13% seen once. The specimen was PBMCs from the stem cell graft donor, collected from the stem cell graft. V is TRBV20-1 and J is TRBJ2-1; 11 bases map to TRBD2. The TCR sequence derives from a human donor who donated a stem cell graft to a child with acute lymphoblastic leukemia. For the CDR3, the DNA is TGCAGTGCAGCGGCTAGCGGGAGGTACAATGAGCAGTTCTTC. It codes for CSAAASGRYNEQFF.